The TCR beta chain described here comes from a study of blood T cell repertoires in COVID-19. Only in-frame clones appear in the TCRdb table, and some are missing; sequencing was by immunoSEQ multiplex PCR. Of around 300,000 clones in the sample, 75% to 90% were seen once. Participants came from some 26 US areas, aged roughly 18 to 90 years. Germline V CDR1 and CDR2: SEHNR, FQNEAQ (reference sequence). This CDR3 contains 16 residues. V was clipped by 5 bases and J by 5 bases; unmatched bases: 9. This clonotype was obtained from a woman aged 40 to 49 who had recovered from COVID-19. The genes are TRBV7-9 and TRBJ2-5; 12 bases fit TRBD2. Sequencing used PBMCs or T cells enriched from blood (not recorded which). CDR3 DNA: TGTGCCAGCAGCGCTAGCGGGAGGGCCTCGCAGGAGACCCAGTACTTC. It yields the protein CASSASGRASQETQYF.